The 11 T cell receptor beta chains below come from one sample, sequenced in a study of CD8+CD57+ T cells in acquired aplastic anemia. Only patients with CD8+CD57+ cell expansion on flow cytometry were chosen for sequencing. Genomic DNA served as template for TCR beta VDJ and CDR3 profiling. From the reads, TCRdb called clonotypes with MiXCR, one entry per CDR3 protein. Seen here are 450,000 to 600,000 distinct CDR3 sequences, about a third observed once, and the top ten hold around 0.82%. The sequenced sample consisted of sorted CD4+, CD8+, or CD8+CD57+ T cells (not recorded which) from PBMCs. The receptors here all came from a human donor with aplastic anemia.

The table lists this clonotype with a count of one. Being one base from a much bigger clone, this may be a read error. This chain connects TRBV6-1 to TRBJ2-7, with TRBD2 identical over 9 bases. The V gene end was trimmed by 5 bases and the J gene end by 2 bases; junction bases not matched to a gene: 10. The CDR3 runs to 16 residues. Germline V gene data show CDR1 as MNHNS and CDR2 as SASEGT. The CDR3 DNA follows: TGTGCCAGCAGTCATGGGAGACTAGCGGTGCCCTACGAGCAGTACTTC. It is translated as CASSHGRLAVPYEQYF.

This clonotype was seen many times. The gene calls are TRBV12-3 or TRBV12-4 and TRBJ1-6; 8 positions match TRBD1. J gave up 9 bases and V 5 bases, and 6 bases lay outside the gene matches. This CDR3 has 14 residues. DNA of the CDR3: TGTGCCAGCAGTACAGGGGGATTAGTTTCACCCCTCCACTTT. Its protein is CASSTGGLVSPLHF.

This chain uses TRBV11-1 with TRBJ1-6; D is possibly TRBD1 (5 bases). Germline CDR1 is SGHAT and CDR2 is FQDESV (reference sequence). The V end lost 0 bases, the J end lost 4 bases, and 13 bases lay between the germline ends. The CDR3 spans 17 residues. CDR3 nucleotide sequence: TGTGCCAGCAGCTTAGCGTCGGGGCTTGGGTATAATTCACCCCTCCACTTT. It is translated as CASSLASGLGYNSPLHF.

At least ten counts were recorded for this clonotype. The chain employs TRBV4-3 and TRBJ1-2, with D unresolved. Germline V gives CDR1 LGHNA, CDR2 YSLEER. This CDR3 is built from 15 residues. The ends were cut back, 1 base at V and 1 base at J, with 10 bases in the middle. CDR3 bases: TGCGCCAGCAGCCAAGGGAACGGGGATAACTATGGCTACACCTTC. Residues: CASSQGNGDNYGYTF.

V and J are TRBV20-1 and TRBJ2-1; D unresolved. Per the germline V gene, CDR1 is DFQATT and CDR2 is SNEGSKA (reference sequence). The CDR3 loop spans 12 amino acids. Trimming took off 0 bases at V and 6 bases at J, with 6 bases between the two ends. The DNA of the CDR3 is TGCAGTGCTAGAGATGTGATCAATGAGCAGTTCTTC. Protein: CSARDVINEQFF.

The chain has TRBV19 and TRBJ2-1, with 9 positions matching TRBD1. Trimming took 1 base from V and 3 from J; bases not matched to a gene: 4. Germline CDR1 and CDR2: LNHDA and SQIVND (reference sequence). The CDR3 spans 16 residues. The CDR3 reads CASSIVGTGYYNEQFF. In nucleotides, the CDR3 is TGTGCCAGTAGTATAGTGGGGACAGGGTACTACAATGAGCAGTTCTTC.

This clonotype was detected ten times or more. The chain combines TRBV2 with TRBJ2-5, with D tentatively TRBD1 or TRBD2 (5 bases each). Germline V gene sequence: CDR1 SNHLY, CDR2 FYNNEI. V shed 5 bases and J shed 1 base, with 8 bases lying between them. This CDR3 is 13 amino acids long. The CDR3 loop is CASSWDGQETQYF. CDR3 DNA: TGTGCCAGCAGTTGGGACGGCCAAGAGACCCAGTACTTC.

Only one count was recorded for this clonotype. It may be a read error: a sequence one base away is much more abundant. The genes are TRBV20-1 and TRBJ2-7; D is uncertain. The V end was cut by 4 bases, the J end by 12 bases, with 25 bases between. The germline gives CDR1 DFQATT, CDR2 SNEGSKA (reference sequence). The CDR3 loop spans 14 amino acids. DNA for the CDR3: TGCAGTGCTATGAGGACGTCCCAACCCCCGCGGCGGTACTTC. This encodes CSAMRTSQPPRRYF.

The chain couples TRBV9 to TRBJ1-1; the match to TRBD1 covers 8 bases. The germline gives CDR1 SGDLS, CDR2 YYNGEE. V was pared by 2 bases and J by 0 bases, with 3 bases of the junction left unmatched. The CDR3 contains 15 residues. Here the CDR3 DNA reads TGTGCCAGCAGCGTGGGGACAGGCTTGAACACTGAAGCTTTCTTT. As protein: CASSVGTGLNTEAFF.

This chain links TRBV20-1 with TRBJ2-7, with TRBD2 matching 7 bases. Trimming cost V 3 bases and J 6 bases; bases outside gene matches: 8. Looked up from germline, CDR1 is DFQATT and CDR2 is SNEGSKA (reference sequence). The CDR3 runs 13 residues. The DNA of the CDR3 is TGCAGTGCTAGTGGGAGGGGAGGAGTCGAGCAGTACTTC. It is translated as CSASGRGGVEQYF.

A remark on this clonotype: Germline is not matched at one junction end, which may reflect a read error. The rearrangement uses TRBV7-8 and TRBJ2-7, with 12 bases matching TRBD2. From germline, CDR1 is SGHVS and CDR2 FQNEAQ. This CDR3 contains 15 residues. CDR3 coding DNA: TGTGCCAGCAGCATACTAGCGGGAGGCTCCTACGAGCAGGACTTC. It encodes CASSILAGGSYEQDF.